This T cell receptor beta chain was identified in a study of blood T cell repertoires in COVID-19. The wider study: PBMCs, B-cell-depleted T cells, or T cells were the source of the cDNA or gDNA that made up the material.

Measured with immunoSEQ multiplex PCR; TCRdb has only the in-frame clones, and not every one. Of 110,000 to 150,000 clones in the sample, about 84% are singletons; the top ten hold roughly 10%. The CDR3 runs to 14 residues. Trimming cost V 4 bases and J 5 bases, with 14 bases left between them. Germline V gives CDR1 MNHEY, CDR2 SMNVEV (reference sequence). This sequence joins TRBV27 and TRBJ2-5; possible D gene TRBD1, 5 bases. This clonotype was sampled from a woman of 80 years or more in a cohort sampled during active or convalescent COVID-19. Sequencing input: peripheral blood. The CDR3 sequence: CASSSSLRGETQYF. The CDR3 nucleotides are TGTGCCAGCAGTTCAAGTCTTAGGGGCGAGACCCAGTACTTC.